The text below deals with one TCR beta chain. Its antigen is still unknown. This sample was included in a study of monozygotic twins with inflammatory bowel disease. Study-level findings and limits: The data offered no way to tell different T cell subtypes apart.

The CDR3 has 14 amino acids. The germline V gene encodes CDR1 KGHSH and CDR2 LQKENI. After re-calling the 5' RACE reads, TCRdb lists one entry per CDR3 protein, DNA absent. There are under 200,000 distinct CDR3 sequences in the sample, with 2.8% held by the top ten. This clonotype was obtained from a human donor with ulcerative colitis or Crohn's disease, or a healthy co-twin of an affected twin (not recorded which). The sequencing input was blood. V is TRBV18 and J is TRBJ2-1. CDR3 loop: CASSPGYANSEQFF.